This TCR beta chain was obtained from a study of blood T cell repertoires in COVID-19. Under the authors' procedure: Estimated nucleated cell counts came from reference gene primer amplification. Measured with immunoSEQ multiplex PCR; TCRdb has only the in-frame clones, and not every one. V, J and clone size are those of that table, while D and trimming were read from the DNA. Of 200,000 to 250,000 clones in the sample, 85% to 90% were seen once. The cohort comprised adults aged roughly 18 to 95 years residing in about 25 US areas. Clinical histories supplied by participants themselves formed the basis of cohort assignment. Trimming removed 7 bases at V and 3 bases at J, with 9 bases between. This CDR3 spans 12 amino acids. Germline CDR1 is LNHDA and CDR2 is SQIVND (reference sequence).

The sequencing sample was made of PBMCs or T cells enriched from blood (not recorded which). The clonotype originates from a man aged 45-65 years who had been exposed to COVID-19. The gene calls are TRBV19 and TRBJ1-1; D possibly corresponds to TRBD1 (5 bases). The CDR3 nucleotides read TGTGCCAGTATGCAGGGTTACACTGAAGCTTTCTTT. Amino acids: CASMQGYTEAFF.